These 29 T cell receptor beta chains were all obtained from the same sample, sequenced in a study of T cell clonality in common variable immunodeficiency. The method was immunoSEQ multiplex PCR; TCRdb's version includes in-frame clones alone and lacks a portion of them. The sample gives some 32,000 clones, none seen only once, and the top ten clones hold almost 4.5%. The sample comprised peripheral blood mononuclear cells. The receptor source for this set is a person between 18 and 75 years old in good health.

Details on this clone: The CDR3 end falls 3 residues outside the read, so it is completed with the germline J gene. The V gene is TRBV18, the J gene TRBJ1-1; D unresolved. CDR3 length: 12 residues. Trimming cost V 6 bases and J 7 bases, with 12 bases left between them. CDR1 is KGHSH and CDR2 is LQKENI in the germline V gene. The chain's CDR3 is CASSPAPGEAFF. The part of the CDR3 DNA that was read is TGTGCCAGCTCCCCAGCCCCCGGTGAA.

This clone has a count of ten or more. CDR3 DNA, as far as it was read: TGTGCCAGCAGTGAAACAGGCCTCCCCGGCTATGGC. It yields the protein CASSETGLPGYG. The whole CDR3 sequence reads CASSETGLPGYGYTF. The chain has TRBV2 and TRBJ1-2; TRBD1 is a possible D gene (5 bases). The CDR3 is cut off 3 residues early in the read; its end comes from the germline J gene. Germline V gene lookup returns CDR1 SNHLY and CDR2 FYNNEI. The V and J ends lost 2 bases and 4 bases respectively, with 14 bases between them. The CDR3 has 15 residues.

This clone was seen repeatedly, ten times or more. The read ends 3 residues shy of where the CDR3 ends; the end is completed using the germline J gene. The gene calls are TRBV7-9 and TRBJ2-1; no firm D call. The CDR3 is 13 amino acids. Germline values: CDR1 SEHNR, CDR2 FQNEAQ (reference sequence). V lost 5 bases and J 4 bases, leaving 9 bases between the germline ends. CDR3 loop: CASSLPPYNEQFF. The covered CDR3 bases are TGTGCCAGCAGCCTACCTCCTTACAATGAG.

The table lists this clone with many counts. The read stops 3 residues short of the end of the CDR3; the missing end is completed from the germline J gene. The rearrangement joins TRBV28 to TRBJ2-1, with 8 bases matching TRBD2. The CDR3 runs to 14 residues. The trim removed 7 bases at V and 5 bases at J, leaving 7 bases unmatched. CDR1 MDHEN and CDR2 SYDVKM come from the germline V gene. CDR3 loop: CASKEASGHNEQFF. The sequenced CDR3 bases are TGTGCCAGCAAGGAGGCTAGCGGGCACAATGAG.

This clone occurred many times. The read terminates 3 residues ahead of where the CDR3 ends, so the germline J gene completes it. The rearrangement uses TRBV30 and TRBJ2-1; 9 bases line up with TRBD1. The CDR3 is 12 residues long. Losses at the gene ends were 5 bases for V and 6 bases for J; bases not matched to a gene: 2. CDR1 is GTSNPN, CDR2 SVGIG, per germline (reference sequence). Incomplete CDR3 DNA: TGTGCCTGGGCGGACAGGGGCAATGAG. It encodes CAWADRGNE. The whole CDR3 region reads CAWADRGNEQFF.

This clone has at least ten counts. The CDR3 reads CASSDGLAGGYEQFF. CDR3 DNA, as far as it was read: TGTGCCAGCAGTGACGGACTAGCGGGAGGGTATGAG. The rearrangement links TRBV2 to TRBJ2-1; 15 bases are shared with TRBD2. The read finishes 3 residues shy of the CDR3 end, and the germline J gene is used to complete it. After removal of 3 bases from V and 8 bases from J, the junction contained 2 bases not matched to a gene. Germline loops: CDR1 SNHLY, CDR2 FYNNEI. This CDR3 comprises 15 residues.

This clone was counted ten times or more. Read coverage stops 3 residues before the CDR3 terminus; the germline J gene supplies the remainder. The chain combines TRBV6-4 with TRBJ2-6; no clear D gene. Deletions cut 0 bases from V and 2 bases from J, with 14 bases between. From germline, CDR1 is MRHNA and CDR2 SNTAGT. The CDR3 contains 18 residues. CDR3 protein: CASSDSYSRWAGANVLTF. The sequenced part of the CDR3 DNA is TGTGCCAGCAGTGACTCGTACAGTAGATGGGCTGGGGCCAACGTC.

This clone was counted at least ten times. The CDR3 end falls 3 residues outside the read, so it is completed with the germline J gene. This chain links TRBV5-4 with TRBJ1-1; 7 bases are shared with TRBD1. Germline V CDR1 and CDR2: SGHNT, YYREEE (reference sequence). The CDR3 has 15 residues. V lost 0 bases, J lost 0 bases, and 2 bases stayed unmatched. CDR3 region: CASSLAGQLNTEAFF. The CDR3 bases that were read are TGTGCCAGCAGCTTGGCGGGACAGCTGAACACTGAA.

Many counts were recorded for this clone. The CDR3 end falls 3 residues outside the read, so it is completed with the germline J gene. The chain recombines TRBV7-9 with TRBJ2-7; D is undetermined. CDR1 SEHNR and CDR2 FQNEAQ come from the germline V gene (reference sequence). CDR3 length: 14 amino acids. Trimming removed 2 bases from V and 2 bases from J, with 10 bases in between. The CDR3 protein is CASSLQQSPYEQYF. Incomplete CDR3 DNA: TGTGCCAGCAGCTTACAACAGTCTCCCTACGAG. The full variable domain, its missing parts supplied by reference TRBV7-9 and TRBJ2-7, is DTGVSQNPRHKITKRGQNVTFRCDPISEHNRLYWYRQTLGQGPEFLTYFQNEAQLEKSRLLSDRFSAERPKGSFSTLEIQRTEQGDSAMYLCASSLQQSPYEQYFGPGTRLTVT.

This clone was counted at least ten times. The CDR3 is CASSLTGFYEQYF. Incomplete CDR3 DNA: TGTGCCAGCAGCTTAACAGGGTTCTACGAG. The chain employs TRBV7-8 and TRBJ2-7, with D perhaps TRBD1 (6 bases). The read terminates 3 residues ahead of where the CDR3 ends, so the germline J gene completes it. The germline V gene has CDR1 SGHVS and CDR2 FQNEAQ. The germline V and J ends were trimmed by 2 bases and 3 bases, with 8 bases remaining between them. The CDR3 contains 13 residues.

This clone was seen ten or more times. CDR3 sequence: CASSRETGGGNSPLHF. Incomplete CDR3 DNA: TGTGCCAGTAGTAGAGAGACAGGGGGCGGGAATTCACCC. The chain employs TRBV19 and TRBJ1-6, with 10 bases lining up with TRBD1. The CDR3 end falls 3 residues outside the read, so it is completed with the germline J gene. V gave up 4 bases and J gave up 7 bases; unmatched junction bases: 7. This CDR3 contains 16 residues. Germline V lookup: CDR1 LNHDA, CDR2 SQIVND (reference sequence).

This clone has ten or more counts. The read ends 3 residues shy of where the CDR3 ends; the end is completed using the germline J gene. The V call is TRBV30, the J call TRBJ2-7, with 7 nucleotides matching TRBD2. V gave up 7 bases and J gave up 6 bases; unmatched junction bases: 9. The germline V gene has CDR1 GTSNPN and CDR2 SVGIG (reference sequence). CDR3 length equals 12 residues. The CDR3 reads CAYGLEGSEQYF. CDR3 DNA, as far as it was read: TGTGCCTACGGACTAGAAGGCTCCGAG.

Many counts were recorded for this clone. The CDR3 is cut off 3 residues early in the read; its end comes from the germline J gene. The chain is built from TRBV14 and TRBJ2-1; D is ambiguous. Trimming left V 0 bases short and J 8 bases short, with 11 bases between. The CDR3 spans 14 residues. Germline CDR1 reads SGHDN; CDR2 reads FVKESK. The sequenced part of the CDR3 DNA is TGTGCCAGCAGCCAAGATACCAGACGGGATGAG. This encodes CASSQDTRRDE. The whole CDR3 protein is CASSQDTRRDEQFF.

This clone was picked up many times. The read stops 3 residues short of the end of the CDR3; the missing end is completed from the germline J gene. The rearrangement uses TRBV5-5 and TRBJ1-1; D gene unclear. Trimming took off 1 base at V and 1 base at J, with 2 bases between the two ends. CDR3 length equals 12 residues. The germline V gene encodes CDR1 SGHKS and CDR2 YYEKEE (reference sequence). The CDR3: CASSLQNTEAFF. The sequenced CDR3 bases are TGTGCCAGCAGCTTGCAGAACACTGAA.

There are a few counts of this clone. The sequence runs out 3 residues before the end of the CDR3; the remainder is reconstructed from the germline J gene. V and J are TRBV5-5 and TRBJ2-3; D uncertain. CDR1 SGHKS and CDR2 YYEKEE come from the germline V gene (reference sequence). The CDR3 length is 14 residues. The CDR3 protein is CASSLEGSNQPQYF. The sequenced CDR3 bases are TGTGCCAGCAGCTTGGAGGGCAGCAATCAGCCG.

In its sample, this clone was seen many times. With the read ending 3 residues before the CDR3 end, the germline J gene is used to fill in that end. The chain employs TRBV10-1 and TRBJ1-1; tentative D call: TRBD1 (6 bases). This CDR3 has 13 residues. The germline CDR1 and CDR2 sequences are WNHNN and SYGVQD (reference sequence). V lost 6 bases, J lost 3 bases, and 11 bases lay in between. The CDR3 spells CASRRGADTEAFF. The CDR3 bases that were read are TGCGCCAGCAGACGGGGGGCAGACACTGAA.

This clone was recorded at least ten times. From the germline J gene comes the end of the CDR3, since the read stops 3 residues before it. This sequence joins TRBV2 and TRBJ2-7; weak D call: TRBD1 (6 bases). This CDR3 is built from 13 residues. Per germline, CDR1 SNHLY and CDR2 FYNNEI. V lost 10 bases, J lost 3 bases, and 16 bases lay in between. This CDR3 reads CATETGLDYEQYF. The sequenced part of the CDR3 DNA is TGTGCCACCGAGACAGGTTTAGACTACGAG.

This clone showed up many times. The CDR3 end falls 3 residues outside the read, so it is completed with the germline J gene. The J gene is TRBJ2-7, the V gene TRBV6-2 or TRBV6-3; TRBD2 is a possible D gene (6 bases). Germline lookup yields CDR1 MNHEY and CDR2 SVGEGT. Trimming removed 7 bases at V and 1 base at J, with 8 bases between. This CDR3 is built from 12 residues. The CDR3 bases that were read are TGTGCCAGCATCCGGGGGTCCTACGAG. The encoded protein is CASIRGSYE. The full CDR3 protein is CASIRGSYEQYF.

This clone is medium-sized. The read terminates 3 residues before the CDR3 end, so the remaining end is supplied by the germline J gene. This sequence joins TRBV30 and TRBJ2-4, with D perhaps matching TRBD2 (6 bases). The V gene lost 5 bases and the J gene lost 9 bases, with 11 bases spanning the gap. The germline V gene encodes CDR1 GTSNPN and CDR2 SVGIG (reference sequence). The CDR3 has 11 residues. CDR3 bases read: TGTGCCTGGGGCAGGCGGGGCATT. It encodes CAWGRRGI. The whole CDR3 sequence reads CAWGRRGIQYF. The complete variable domain, with remaining parts taken from reference TRBV30 and TRBJ2-4, reads SQTIHQWPATLVQPVGSPLSLECTVEGTSNPNLYWYRQAAGRGLQLLFYSVGIGQISSEVPQNLSASRPQDRQFILSSKKLLLSDSGFYLCAWGRRGIQYFGAGTRLSVL.

This clone was observed at least ten times. The CDR3 extends 3 residues past the end of the read, so its final part is completed from the germline J gene. The genes are TRBV30 and TRBJ2-2; no definite D call. The V gene's germline CDR1 is GTSNPN and CDR2 SVGIG (reference sequence). Trimming took off 4 bases at V and 4 bases at J, with 10 bases between the two ends. There are 13 residues in the CDR3. The CDR3 region is CAWNHKATGELFF. Incomplete CDR3 DNA: TGTGCCTGGAACCACAAGGCCACCGGGGAG.

This clone was seen at least ten times. The read stops 3 residues short of the end of the CDR3; the missing end is completed from the germline J gene. This sequence joins TRBV5-6 and TRBJ2-7; 8 bases agree with TRBD1. V lost 1 base and J lost 3; bases outside the gene matches: 6. Looked up from germline, CDR1 is SGHDT and CDR2 is YYEEEE. The CDR3 totals 15 residues. CDR3 bases read: TGTGCCAGCAGCTTGATACAGGGGGAGGTCTACGAG. Its protein product is CASSLIQGEVYE. The CDR3 reads in full as CASSLIQGEVYEQYF. The full variable domain, its missing parts supplied by reference TRBV5-6 and TRBJ2-7, is DAGVTQSPTHLIKTRGQQVTLRCSPKSGHDTVSWYQQALGQGPQFIFQYYEEEERQRGNFPDRFSGHQFPNYSSELNVNALLLGDSALYLCASSLIQGEVYEQYFGPGTRLTVT.

A word on this clone: The observed sequence ends 3 residues before the CDR3 terminus, with the missing tail filled in from the germline J gene. The chain links TRBV11-3 to TRBJ1-1; a possible D gene is TRBD1 (6 bases). Deletions cut 10 bases from V and 0 bases from J, with 15 bases between. This CDR3 region has 14 residues. CDR1 SGHNT and CDR2 YENEEA come from the germline V gene. The sequenced part of the CDR3 DNA is TGTGCCACCCGAGGGGGACAATTGAACACTGAA. It specifies CATRGGQLNTE. The whole CDR3 reads CATRGGQLNTEAFF.

This clone showed up just a few times. The missing CDR3 end, 3 residues past where the read stops, is filled in from the germline J gene. The V gene is TRBV29-1, the J gene TRBJ1-2, with 9 bases that match TRBD1. The CDR3 runs to 12 residues. In germline, CDR1 is SQVTM, CDR2 ANQGSEA. CDR3 protein: CSVEQGAKGYTF. CDR3 DNA (partial): TGCAGCGTGGAACAGGGGGCGAAAGGC.

This clone was observed many times. The sequenced fragment ends 3 residues before the CDR3 boundary, so the rest is inferred from the germline J gene. The V gene is TRBV6-1, the J gene TRBJ2-1; D perhaps matches TRBD2 (5 bases). This CDR3 is built from 13 residues. Germline V gene data show CDR1 as MNHNS and CDR2 as SASEGT. The V gene lost 4 bases and the J gene lost 4 bases, with 8 bases spanning the gap. The covered CDR3 bases are TGTGCCAGCAGTGGGACTTGGTACAATGAG. Protein sequence: CASSGTWYNE. The entire CDR3 reads CASSGTWYNEQFF.

In regard to this clone: Read coverage stops 3 residues before the CDR3 terminus; the germline J gene supplies the remainder. The chain employs TRBV30 and TRBJ2-1; TRBD1 is a possible D gene (5 bases). This CDR3 region has 15 residues. CDR1 and CDR2 from the germline V gene are GTSNPN and SVGIG (reference sequence). V lost 4 bases to trimming and J lost 3 bases, with 16 bases between them. The part of the CDR3 DNA that was read is TGTGCCTGGACCACGGTAGGGGCTTACTACAATGAG. Amino acid sequence: CAWTTVGAYYNE. The whole CDR3 region reads CAWTTVGAYYNEQFF.

As to this clone: The observed sequence ends 3 residues before the CDR3 terminus, with the missing tail filled in from the germline J gene. The rearrangement uses TRBV7-9 and TRBJ1-4; TRBD1 aligns across 7 bases. The CDR3 loop spans 14 amino acids. The V gene's germline CDR1 is SEHNR and CDR2 FQNEAQ (reference sequence). The sequenced part of the CDR3 DNA is TGTGCTGACAGGGAAAGCTCTGGGGCCAACGTA. Its translation: CADRESSGANV. The entire CDR3 is CADRESSGANVLFF.

This clone was found a few times. The read finishes 3 residues shy of the CDR3 end, and the germline J gene is used to complete it. The chain uses TRBV7-9 and TRBJ2-7; D not resolved. The CDR3 spans 14 residues. V was cut by 2 bases and J by 2 bases, with 10 bases left in between. Germline values: CDR1 SEHNR, CDR2 FQNEAQ (reference sequence). Partial CDR3 DNA: TGTGCCAGCAGCTTAACTACACCCCCCTACGAG. Protein: CASSLTTPPYE. The whole CDR3 sequence is CASSLTTPPYEQYF.

This clone was counted ten times or more. The CDR3 goes on 3 residues after the read ends, and that part is filled in from the germline J gene. V usage is TRBV4-2 and J usage is TRBJ2-1; D remains unclear. This CDR3 is built from 12 residues. V was shortened by 0 bases and J by 9 bases, with 6 bases between the two germline ends. The germline V gene encodes CDR1 LGHNA and CDR2 YNFKEQ. CDR3 sequence reads: CASSQDSGEQFF. Incomplete CDR3 DNA: TGTGCCAGCAGCCAAGATTCCGGTGAG.

This clone was recorded a few times. Read sequence stops 3 residues before the CDR3 end, and the germline J gene provides the missing end. This chain links TRBV11-2 with TRBJ1-2, with 10 bases identical to TRBD1. This CDR3 spans 13 amino acids. Trimming removed 5 bases from V and 6 bases from J; junction bases left unmatched: 3. Germline CDR1 reads SGHAT; CDR2 reads FQNNGV. Partial CDR3 DNA: TGTGCCAGCAGCGACAGGGGGCGACATGGC. This sequence encodes CASSDRGRHG. The entire CDR3 protein reads CASSDRGRHGYTF. Looking up the rest from reference TRBV11-2 and TRBJ1-2 gives the full variable domain: EAGVAQSPRYKIIEKRQSVAFWCNPISGHATLYWYQQILGQGPKLLIQFQNNGVVDDSQLPKDRFSAERLKGVDSTLKIQPAKLEDSAVYLCASSDRGRHGYTFGSGTRLTVV.